This T cell receptor beta chain was captured in a study of blood T cell repertoires in COVID-19. Study-wide background: Material from acute and convalescent COVID-19 was sourced from the United States, Italy and Spain. The analysed material was cDNA or gDNA that came from T cells, B-cell-depleted T cells, or PBMCs.

V was pared by 4 bases and J by 7 bases, with 7 bases between. The CDR3 is 12 amino acids. The authors' processing: Amplified reference gene primers provided the basis for estimating nucleated cell counts. Profiled with immunoSEQ multiplex PCR; TCRdb holds only in-frame clones, not every one. The DNA gave D and trimming, while V, J and clone size come from that table. The data hold 55,000 to 60,000 clones, with roughly three quarters observed a single time. The sequenced sample consisted of peripheral blood. This sequence was found in a man aged 50 to 59 with active or convalescent COVID-19. The chain recombines TRBV23-1 with TRBJ2-2; D is perhaps TRBD1 (5 bases). TRBV23-1 is designated an ORF whose function remains uncertain. The CDR3 sequence is CASSRTGGELFF. DNA of the CDR3: TGCGCCAGCAGTCGCACAGGCGGGGAGCTGTTTTTT.